This T cell receptor beta chain is drawn from a study of beta chain features in type 1 diabetes. Across the study: Age, gender and cell yields were alike across patients and healthy donors. Overall study results and limits: Within each of all four CD4+ subsets, Type 1 diabetes patients had TCRB CDR3s that were moderately but significantly shorter. Relative to healthy donors, patients appeared to have naive, central memory and Treg TCRB repertoires that were more similar. For patients and controls alike, PCR might favor shorter templates to the same degree.

Sequencing targeted expressed TCRB transcripts, as all isolated RNA had been reverse transcribed. Some clones are missing from TCRdb's copy, which holds only in-frame ones; the method was immunoSEQ multiplex PCR. The sample gives approximately 270,000 clones, more than 13% of which show up once; less than 0.02% is in the top ten. The CDR3 is made up of 14 amino acids. Germline V gene sequence: CDR1 SGHTA, CDR2 FQGNSA. Sorting of CD4+ naive, central memory, regulatory and stem cell-like memory cells was performed via CD45RO/CCR7/CD25/CD127/CD95/CD27. Details on this clone: Its specificity is not known. One end of the junction does not line up with germline, which may come from a read error.

The clonotype originates from a man aged 25 to 40 with type 1 diabetes. The V call is TRBV7-2, the J call TRBJ2-7, with TRBD2 as a possible D gene (6 bases). The specimen sequenced was naive CD4+ T cells from blood. CDR3 nucleotide sequence: TGTGCCAGCAGCCCAACGTCGCGGGAACCACCCACCCCCTTC. Protein sequence: CASSPTSREPPTPF.